This TCR beta chain was captured in a study of blood T cell repertoires in COVID-19. About the study: Researchers got acute and convalescent COVID-19 samples from the United States, Italy and Spain. T cells, B-cell-depleted T cells, or PBMCs supplied cDNA or gDNA.

As handled by the study authors: Amplification with reference gene primers provided the estimates of nucleated cell counts. Method: immunoSEQ multiplex PCR; TCRdb's copy keeps in-frame clones and lacks some. That table supplies the V and J calls and clone size; D and trimming were determined from the DNA. The data show about 140,000 clones, approximately 80% seen once. Germline V lookup: CDR1 LNHDA, CDR2 SQIVND (reference sequence). Losses at the gene ends were 7 bases for V and 5 bases for J; bases not matched to a gene: 6. The CDR3 sequence is 14 residues long. The chain has TRBV19 and TRBJ2-2, with TRBD1 matching 8 bases. Sequenced: peripheral blood. This TCR was recovered from a woman aged 80 or over with active or convalescent COVID-19. The CDR3 loop is CASKPYRGTGELFF. For the CDR3, the DNA is TGTGCCAGTAAACCCTACAGGGGGACCGGGGAGCTGTTTTTT. Filled out from reference TRBV19 and TRBJ2-2, the complete variable domain reads DGGITQSPKYLFRKEGQNVTLSCEQNLNHDAMYWYRQDPGQGLRLIYYSQIVNDFQKGDIAEGYSVSREKKESFPLTVTSAQKNPTAFYLCASKPYRGTGELFFGEGSRLTVL.